The sequence of this T cell receptor (beta chain) was determined in a study of response to subunit inactivated influenza vaccine. Study-wide points: It was the authors' suggestion that each seasonal influenza vaccination recruits few new T cells.

The CDR3 is 15 residues long. Germline CDR1 MDHEN, CDR2 SYDVKM. Trimming shortened V by 3 bases and J by 5 bases, and 15 bases separated the two germline ends. Concerning this clonotype itself: Its target is not known.

Using its own MiXCR run on the RT-PCR reads, TCRdb lists one record per CDR3 protein. The sample has approximately 700,000 distinct CDR3 sequences, roughly 14% seen once. This specimen consisted of PBMCs from blood, obtained about 12 days after vaccination. This clonotype was obtained from a man aged 50 to 60 who received an inactivated influenza vaccine. The gene calls are TRBV28 and TRBJ2-3; tentatively, D is TRBD1 or TRBD2 (5 bases each). CDR3 sequence reads: CASSFPGTHLDTQYF. The CDR3 DNA is TGTGCCAGCAGTTTCCCCGGGACCCATTTAGATACGCAGTATTTT.